This T cell receptor (beta chain) was found in a study of shared clonotypes between healthy human individuals. Several immunoSEQ 96-well plates shared each subset's DNA, each plate a replicate. Spread over ten immunoSEQ deep assay plates, unsorted PBMC DNA underwent sequencing. Produced via immunoSEQ multiplex PCR; TCRdb's table is partial and in-frame only. This table has 550,000 to 600,000 clones, around 81% appearing once. Per the germline V gene, CDR1 is KGHSH and CDR2 is LQKENI. After removal of 3 bases from V and 5 bases from J, the junction contained 12 bases not matched to a gene. The CDR3 spans 16 residues.

The chain recombines TRBV18 with TRBJ2-5; TRBD1 aligns across 7 bases. The receptor comes from a woman in her thirties or forties in good health. Some clones in this sample may be carry-over from other donors' samples. Material for sequencing was PBMCs. CDR3 amino acids: CASSPLTTGSLETQYF. The CDR3 DNA follows: TGTGCCAGCTCACCCCTAACGACAGGGTCCCTTGAGACCCAGTACTTC.